The 16 T cell receptor beta chains presented below share a single source sample, sequenced in a study of blood T cell repertoires in COVID-19. Sequencing used immunoSEQ multiplex PCR; TCRdb keeps in-frame clones, though not all of them. The repertoire holds more than 150,000 clones, with approximately 88% as singletons. The sequenced material came from PBMCs or T cells enriched from blood (not recorded which). These receptors came from an older woman who had recovered from COVID-19.

The count of this clone is one. The gene calls are TRBV7-9 and TRBJ1-1, with TRBD1 identical over 7 bases. After removal of 5 bases from V and 2 bases from J, the junction contained 5 bases not matched to a gene. Germline V gene lookup returns CDR1 SEHNR and CDR2 FQNEAQ (reference sequence). The CDR3 contains 14 residues. CDR3 nucleotides: TGTGCCAGCAGCATGACAGGGTCTAACACTGAAGCTTTCTTT. It codes for CASSMTGSNTEAFF.

The CDR3 sequence is CASSLVQTGASYEQYF. DNA for the CDR3: TGTGCCAGCAGCTTAGTTCAGACAGGGGCCTCCTACGAGCAGTACTTC. The chain employs TRBV7-9 and TRBJ2-7; 8 bases line up with TRBD1. The CDR3 covers 16 residues. V shed 1 base, J shed 0 bases, and the junction held 5 bases outside the gene matches. CDR1 SEHNR and CDR2 FQNEAQ come from the germline V gene (reference sequence).

The V and J genes are TRBV9 and TRBJ2-2; D possibly corresponds to TRBD1 (5 bases). This CDR3 spans 15 amino acids. V shed 0 bases and J shed 7 bases, with 13 bases lying between them. CDR1 SGDLS and CDR2 YYNGEE come from the germline V gene. The CDR3 nucleotides are TGTGCCAGCAGCGTAGGGGCAGGGCGGATCGGGGAGCTGTTTTTT. This translates into CASSVGAGRIGELFF.

The genes are TRBV19 and TRBJ1-4, with a tentative D call TRBD1 (5 bases). The CDR3 is 14 residues long. V lost 4 bases, J lost 8 bases, and 14 bases lay in between. Germline V gene data show CDR1 as LNHDA and CDR2 as SQIVND (reference sequence). The CDR3 here is CASSKTDVKEKLFF. The CDR3 DNA reads as TGTGCCAGTAGTAAGACAGACGTGAAGGAAAAACTGTTTTTT. Variable domain in full (rest from reference TRBV19 and TRBJ1-4): DGGITQSPKYLFRKEGQNVTLSCEQNLNHDAMYWYRQDPGQGLRLIYYSQIVNDFQKGDIAEGYSVSREKKESFPLTVTSAQKNPTAFYLCASSKTDVKEKLFFGSGTQLSVL.

To note about this clone: At the DNA level, this CDR3 is encoded by other sequences in the same sample as well. The chain is built from TRBV25-1 and TRBJ1-4, with 9 bases lining up with TRBD1. Germline V gives CDR1 MGHDK, CDR2 SYGVNS. V lost 3 bases, J lost 0 bases, and 2 bases stayed unmatched. This CDR3 spans 16 amino acids. CDR3 nucleotides: TGTGCCAGCAGTGAGCGACAGGGGGCAACTAATGAAAAACTGTTTTTT. Amino acids: CASSERQGATNEKLFF.

The gene calls are TRBV2 and TRBJ2-7; D not certain. Germline CDR1 is SNHLY and CDR2 is FYNNEI. The CDR3 is made up of 12 amino acids. Trimming shortened V by 6 bases and J by 1 base, and 7 bases separated the two germline ends. CDR3 DNA sequence: TGTGCCAGCAGGGGCGAATCCTACGAGCAGTACTTC. This gives the protein CASRGESYEQYF.

In this sample, this clone turned up once. This chain uses TRBV13 with TRBJ2-3; 8 bases align to TRBD2. V gave up 4 bases and J gave up 3 bases; unmatched junction bases: 15. Germline assignment: CDR1 PRHDT and CDR2 FYEKMQ (reference sequence). This CDR3 contains 18 residues. CDR3 sequence: CASSSLGSGGPSTDTQYF. The CDR3 DNA is TGTGCCAGCAGCTCTCTGGGGTCGGGAGGGCCCTCAACAGATACGCAGTATTTT.

This chain connects TRBV11-3 to TRBJ2-1, with D unresolved. Germline lookup yields CDR1 SGHNT and CDR2 YENEEA. V gave up 3 bases and J gave up 5 bases, with 5 bases separating them. The CDR3 has 12 amino acids. The CDR3 loop is CASSFRDNEQFF. CDR3 coding DNA: TGTGCCAGCAGCTTCCGGGACAATGAGCAGTTCTTC.

The CDR3 loop is CASSTATGMGEKLFF. In DNA form, the CDR3 reads TGTGCCAGCAGCACCGCGACAGGGATGGGTGAAAAACTGTTTTTT. The rearrangement links TRBV7-9 to TRBJ1-4; 7 bases are shared with TRBD1. This CDR3 contains 15 residues. Germline trimming cut 5 bases from V and 7 bases from J; bases unmatched to any gene: 10. CDR1 is SEHNR and CDR2 is FQNEAQ in the germline V gene (reference sequence).

DNA for the CDR3: TGTGCCAGCAGCAAATGGAGAGAGACCCAGTACTTC. It translates to CASSKWRETQYF. The rearrangement links TRBV21-1 to TRBJ2-5; the table gives TRBD2 as D, unverified against the DNA. TRBV21-1 constitutes a pseudogene. The CDR3 covers 12 residues.

The chain has TRBV23-1 and TRBJ1-2; D might be TRBD1 (5 bases). TRBV23-1 is filed as an ORF, its function uncertain. Trimming cost V 2 bases and J 4 bases, with 8 bases left between them. This CDR3 has 13 amino acids. The CDR3 sequence is CASSQLTAYGYTF. Written as DNA, the CDR3 is TGCGCCAGCAGTCAACTGACAGCCTATGGCTACACCTTC.

This clone was observed once. This chain uses TRBV3-1 (or the pseudogene TRBV3-2) with TRBJ1-1; a weak D match, TRBD1 (5 bases). V lost 1 base, J lost 5 bases, and 8 bases lay in between. From germline, CDR1 is LGHDT and CDR2 YNNKEL (reference sequence). There are 13 residues in the CDR3. CDR3 nucleotide sequence: TGTGCCAGCAGCCAAGCAGGGATTACTGAAGCTTTCTTT. This translates into CASSQAGITEAFF.

The V and J genes are TRBV19 and TRBJ2-2; 10 bases line up with TRBD2. CDR3 length equals 14 residues. CDR1 is LNHDA and CDR2 is SQIVND in the germline V gene (reference sequence). J lost 2 bases, V lost 7 bases, and 1 base had no gene match. As DNA, the CDR3 is TGTGCCAGTACTAGCGGGGGTAACACCGGGGAGCTGTTTTTT. Translating it yields CASTSGGNTGELFF.

J is TRBJ2-3 and V is TRBV7-3; TRBD2 matches at 10 bases. This CDR3 comprises 13 residues. Germline V gives CDR1 SGHTA, CDR2 FQGTGA. V dropped 4 bases and J dropped 12; count of bases not matched to a gene: 7. CDR3 in amino acids: CASSSATSGDQYF. In DNA form, the CDR3 reads TGTGCCAGCAGCTCTGCTACTAGCGGGGACCAGTATTTT.

The chain joins TRBV7-9 to TRBJ1-1; 8 bases fit TRBD1. Germline assignment: CDR1 SEHNR and CDR2 FQNEAQ (reference sequence). The CDR3 runs to 14 residues. The V gene end was trimmed by 5 bases and the J gene end by 4 bases; junction bases not matched to a gene: 6. The CDR3 sequence is CASSRRQGITEAFF. CDR3 nucleotides: TGTGCCAGCAGCCGGCGACAGGGGATCACTGAAGCTTTCTTT.

The chain joins TRBV9 to TRBJ2-1, with TRBD2 identical over 8 bases. The ends lost 4 bases at V and 8 bases at J; junction bases unmatched: 14. The germline gives CDR1 SGDLS, CDR2 YYNGEE. The CDR3 is made up of 16 amino acids. CDR3 coding DNA: TGTGCCAGCAGCCTCGCCGGAGCGGGAGCGGGGTATGAGCAGTTCTTC. It specifies CASSLAGAGAGYEQFF.